This record covers a single T cell receptor beta chain. With 8 bases clipped from V and 3 bases from J, the junction kept 25 bases outside the gene matches. The germline V gene has CDR1 SNHLY and CDR2 FYNNEI. The CDR3 loop spans 21 amino acids. The data were taken from a study of blood T cell repertoires in COVID-19. The assay was immunoSEQ multiplex PCR, and TCRdb's table has in-frame clones only and misses some. This sample yields roughly 180,000 clones, of which around 80% are seen a single time; 10% to 15% belongs to the top ten. Participant reports of clinical history set cohort assignment. Material for sequencing was PBMCs or T cells enriched from blood (not recorded which). This receptor was obtained from a woman in her fifties or sixties who had recovered from COVID-19. The rearrangement joins TRBV2 to TRBJ1-6, with 7 bases identical to TRBD1. The CDR3 DNA is TGTGCCAGCGGGCAGACAGGGAAAGGATATGAAGGCCCTTACTATAATTCACCCCTCCACTTT. It codes for CASGQTGKGYEGPYYNSPLHF.